This T cell receptor beta chain comes out of a study of blood T cell repertoires in COVID-19 (dated by TCRdb to between 2020 and 2021). A note on the overall study: The collaborator samples originated in the United States, Italy and Spain and spanned the acute and convalescent phases of COVID-19. The dataset comprised deeply sampled blood TCRbeta repertoires from subjects exposed to, actively infected with, or recovered from COVID-19. Where available, HLA class I and class II types were obtained from metadata supplied by the sample provider rather than from assay-based typing. The repertoires were released in a freely available public database meant as a resource for research on the immune response to SARS-CoV-2. Sample metadata almost always included a de-identified subject ID, COVID-19 status, age in years and sex. Samples were obtained from the ongoing ImmuneRACE study (first 160 participants) and from some 1,200 subjects provided by 6 global collaborators. The material from the prospective study consisted of cDNA or gDNA derived from T cells, B-cell-depleted T cells, or PBMCs. Broader findings and caveats from the paper: The quantity of clinical and demographic metadata differed by source and by participant and was supplied without curation.

CDR1 and CDR2, per the germline V gene (reference sequence), are SGHNT and YYREEE. Reading from cysteine to phenylalanine, the CDR3 counts 14 amino acids. The entry retains the CDR3 DNA only, 42 bases that are in frame from base 1. V is reduced by 3 bases and J by 0 bases, leaving a spacing of 9 bases between them. TCRbeta CDR3 regions were amplified from genomic DNA by means of the immunoSEQ Assay, a bias-controlled multiplex PCR. The source study handled its data this way. The number of nucleated cells in each sample was estimated from the amplification of reference gene primers within the assay. To quantify the absolute abundance of each unique TCRbeta CDR3 rearrangement, sequence reads were collapsed and filtered. Productive Simpson clonality was computed per sample as the square root of Simpson's diversity index over productive rearrangements. Entries here come from immuneACCESS through TCRdb and include only in-frame sequences with V and J called. Some clones fail to appear in such tables; in the studies checked, an unresolved V gene covers under half of the shortfall, and the cause of the remainder is unknown. That table is the source of V, J and clone size, and D and trimming were worked out from the DNA. The sample table shows 130,000 to 150,000 clones, and about 90% are seen once. Approximately 1.5% of the sample goes to the ten largest clones.

Each collaborating institution followed its own protocols to collect whole blood in K2EDTA tubes. For TCRbeta analysis, collaborators shipped samples in one of three forms: frozen whole blood, isolated PBMCs, or DNA extracted from either of those sample types. Note on this clone: The antigen this receptor binds is unknown. Base quality data are lacking; no much larger clone is found one base away.

Sequenced input: peripheral blood. The receptor comes from a woman aged 45-59 years with acute or convalescent COVID-19. Recombination joined TRBV5-4 with TRBJ2-5, with the D gene not clear enough to name. CDR3 sequence: CASSSTSYQETQYF. The DNA reads TGTGCCAGCAGCTCAACTTCGTACCAAGAGACCCAGTACTTC.